The TCR beta chain under discussion was sequenced for a study of T-cell memory formation after mild COVID-19. The wider study: Largely, the TCR clusters proved donor specific.

Turning to this clonotype: Its antigen is unknown.

TCRdb re-derived calls from the 5' RACE reads in MiXCR, one entry per CDR3 protein. Of roughly 300,000 distinct CDR3 sequences detected, roughly 17% appear once; the ten largest clones hold around 23%. Findings of the study overall: Clones contracting day 15 to 85 were balanced CD4/CD8; later expanders leaned CD4+.

Trimming removed 3 bases from V and 0 bases from J, with 13 bases in between. The CDR3 is made up of 16 amino acids. Germline-derived CDR1 and CDR2 are SGDLS and YYNGEE. The sample was PBMCs or a T cell subset sorted from them (not recorded which). This clonotype was sampled from a man younger than 35 who had mild COVID-19 (a few samples of this study predate the infection). Cell type and time point are not known. This chain connects TRBV9 to TRBJ1-3; D is unclear. CDR3 coding DNA: TGTGCCAGCAGCGGAAACCCTAGTAGCTCTGGAAACACCATATATTTT. This translates into CASSGNPSSSGNTIYF. Filled out from reference TRBV9 and TRBJ1-3, the complete variable domain reads DSGVTQTPKHLITATGQRVTLRCSPRSGDLSVYWYQQSLDQGLQFLIQYYNGEERAKGNILERFSAQQFPDLHSELNLSSLELGDSALYFCASSGNPSSSGNTIYFGEGSWLTVV.